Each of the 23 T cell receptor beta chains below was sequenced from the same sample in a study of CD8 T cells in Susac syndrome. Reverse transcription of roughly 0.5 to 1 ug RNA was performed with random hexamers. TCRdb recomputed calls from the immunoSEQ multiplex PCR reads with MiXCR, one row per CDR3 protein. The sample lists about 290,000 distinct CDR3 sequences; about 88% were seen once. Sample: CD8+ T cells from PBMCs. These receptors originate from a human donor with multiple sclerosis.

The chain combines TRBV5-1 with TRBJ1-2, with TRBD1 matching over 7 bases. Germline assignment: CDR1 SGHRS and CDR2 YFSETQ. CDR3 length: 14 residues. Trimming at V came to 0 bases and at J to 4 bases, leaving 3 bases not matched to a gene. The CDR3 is CASSLVSGGYGYTF. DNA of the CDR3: TGCGCCAGCAGCTTGGTCTCAGGGGGCTATGGCTACACCTTC.

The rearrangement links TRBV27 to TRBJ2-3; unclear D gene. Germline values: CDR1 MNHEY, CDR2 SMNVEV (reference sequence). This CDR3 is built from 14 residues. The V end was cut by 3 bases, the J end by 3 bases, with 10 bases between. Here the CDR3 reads CASSFAGYTDTQYF. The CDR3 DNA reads TGTGCCAGCAGTTTCGCCGGGTATACAGATACGCAGTATTTT.

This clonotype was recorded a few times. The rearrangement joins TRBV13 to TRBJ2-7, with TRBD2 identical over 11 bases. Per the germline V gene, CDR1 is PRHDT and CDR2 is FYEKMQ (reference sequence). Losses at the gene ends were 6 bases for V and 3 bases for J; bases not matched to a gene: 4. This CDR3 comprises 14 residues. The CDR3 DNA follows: TGTGCCAGCAGTTCGGGACTAGCGGACTACGAGCAGTACTTC. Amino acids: CASSSGLADYEQYF.

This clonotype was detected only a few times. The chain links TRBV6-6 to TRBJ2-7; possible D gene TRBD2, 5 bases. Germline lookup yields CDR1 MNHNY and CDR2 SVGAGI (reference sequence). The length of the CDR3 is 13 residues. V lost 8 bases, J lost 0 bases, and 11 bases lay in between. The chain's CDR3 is CASRSGSSYEQYF. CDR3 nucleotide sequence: TGTGCCAGCCGGAGCGGAAGCTCCTACGAGCAGTACTTC.

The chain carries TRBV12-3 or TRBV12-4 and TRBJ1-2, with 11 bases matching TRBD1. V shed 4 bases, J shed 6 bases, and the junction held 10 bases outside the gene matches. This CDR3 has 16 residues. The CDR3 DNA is TGTGCCAGCAGTTCGGGACAGGGGGTAAACAAGGATGGCTACACCTTC. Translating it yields CASSSGQGVNKDGYTF.

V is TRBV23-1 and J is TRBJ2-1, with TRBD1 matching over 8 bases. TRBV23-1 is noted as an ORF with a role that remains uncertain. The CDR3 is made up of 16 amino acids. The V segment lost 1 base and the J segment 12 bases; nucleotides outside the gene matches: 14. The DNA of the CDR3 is TGCGCCAGCAGTCAATTGCCGGGACAGGAGTGCCTTGGGCAGTTCTTC. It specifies CASSQLPGQECLGQFF.

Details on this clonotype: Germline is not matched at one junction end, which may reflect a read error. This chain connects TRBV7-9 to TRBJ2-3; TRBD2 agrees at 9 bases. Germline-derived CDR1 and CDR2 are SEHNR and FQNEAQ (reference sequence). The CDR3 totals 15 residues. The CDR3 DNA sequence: TGTGCCAACAGCCCCGATAGCGGGAGAGCAGATACGCAGTATTTT. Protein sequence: CANSPDSGRADTQYF.

CDR3 nucleotides: TGCAGTGCTAGAGACATAGGGGACAGATACGAGCAGTACTTC. This encodes CSARDIGDRYEQYF. The rearrangement joins TRBV20-1 to TRBJ2-7; 7 bases map to TRBD1. The CDR3 length is 14 residues. V shed 0 bases, J shed 4 bases, and the junction held 6 bases outside the gene matches. The germline gives CDR1 DFQATT, CDR2 SNEGSKA (reference sequence).

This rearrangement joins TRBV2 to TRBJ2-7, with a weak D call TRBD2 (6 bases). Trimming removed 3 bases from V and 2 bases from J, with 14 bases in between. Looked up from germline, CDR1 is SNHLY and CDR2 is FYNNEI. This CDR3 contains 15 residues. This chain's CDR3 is CASSDEGLITYEQYF. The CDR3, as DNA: TGTGCCAGCAGTGATGAGGGACTCATAACCTACGAGCAGTACTTC. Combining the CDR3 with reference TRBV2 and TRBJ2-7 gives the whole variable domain EPEVTQTPSHQVTQMGQEVILRCVPISNHLYFYWYRQILGQKVEFLVSFYNNEISEKSEIFDDQFSVERPDGSNFTLKIRSTKLEDSAMYFCASSDEGLITYEQYFGPGTRLTVT.

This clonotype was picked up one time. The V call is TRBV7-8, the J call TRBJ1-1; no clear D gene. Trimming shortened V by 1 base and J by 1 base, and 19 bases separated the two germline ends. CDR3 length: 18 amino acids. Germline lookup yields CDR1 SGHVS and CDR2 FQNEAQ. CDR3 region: CASSLGARDLNRNTEAFF. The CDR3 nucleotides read TGTGCCAGCAGCTTAGGGGCCAGAGACCTAAACCGGAACACTGAAGCTTTCTTT.

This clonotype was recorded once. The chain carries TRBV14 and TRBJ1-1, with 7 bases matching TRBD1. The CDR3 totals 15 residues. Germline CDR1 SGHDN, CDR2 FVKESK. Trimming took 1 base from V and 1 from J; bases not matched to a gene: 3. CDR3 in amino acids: CASSQGPGGNTEAFF. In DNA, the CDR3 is TGTGCCAGCAGCCAAGGTCCAGGGGGGAACACTGAAGCTTTCTTT.

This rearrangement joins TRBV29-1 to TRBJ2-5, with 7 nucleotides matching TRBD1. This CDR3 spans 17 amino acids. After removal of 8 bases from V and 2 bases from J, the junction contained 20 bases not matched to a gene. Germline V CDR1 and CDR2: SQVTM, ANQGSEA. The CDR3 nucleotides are TGCAGCATACAGGGGATGGGAGTAGGGTTACGGCAAGAGACCCAGTACTTC. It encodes CSIQGMGVGLRQETQYF. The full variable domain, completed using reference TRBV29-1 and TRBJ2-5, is SAVISQKPSRDICQRGTSLTIQCQVDSQVTMMFWYRQQPGQSLTLIATANQGSEATYESGFVIDKFPISRPNLTFSTLTVSNMSPEDSSIYLCSIQGMGVGLRQETQYFGPGTRLLVL.

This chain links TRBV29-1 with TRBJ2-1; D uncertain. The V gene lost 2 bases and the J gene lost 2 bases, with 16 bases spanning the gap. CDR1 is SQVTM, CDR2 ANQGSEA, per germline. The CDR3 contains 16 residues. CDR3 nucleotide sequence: TGCAGCGTTGAATTTGGGTTGGCGACTCCCTACAATGAGCAGTTCTTC. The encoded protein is CSVEFGLATPYNEQFF.

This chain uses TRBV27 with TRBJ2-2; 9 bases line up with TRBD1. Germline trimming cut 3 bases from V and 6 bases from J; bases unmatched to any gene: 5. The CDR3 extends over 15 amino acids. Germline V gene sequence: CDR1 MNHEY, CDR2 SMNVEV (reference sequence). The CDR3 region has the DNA TGTGCCAGCAGTTTCCGGGACAGGGTCGCCGGGGAGCTGTTTTTT. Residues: CASSFRDRVAGELFF.

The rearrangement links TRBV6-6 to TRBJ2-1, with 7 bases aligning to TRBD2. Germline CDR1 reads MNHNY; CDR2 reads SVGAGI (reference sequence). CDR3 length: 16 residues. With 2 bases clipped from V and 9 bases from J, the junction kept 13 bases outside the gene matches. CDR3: CASSYKGAGAGAEQFF. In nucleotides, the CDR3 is TGTGCCAGCAGTTACAAAGGGGCGGGAGCGGGTGCTGAGCAGTTCTTC.

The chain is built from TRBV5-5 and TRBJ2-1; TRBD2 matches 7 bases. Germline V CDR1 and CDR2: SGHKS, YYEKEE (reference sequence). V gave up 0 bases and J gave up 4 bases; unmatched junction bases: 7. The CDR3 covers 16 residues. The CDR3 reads CASSLVAGVGYNEQFF. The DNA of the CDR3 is TGTGCCAGCAGCTTGGTCGCGGGAGTGGGGTACAATGAGCAGTTCTTC.

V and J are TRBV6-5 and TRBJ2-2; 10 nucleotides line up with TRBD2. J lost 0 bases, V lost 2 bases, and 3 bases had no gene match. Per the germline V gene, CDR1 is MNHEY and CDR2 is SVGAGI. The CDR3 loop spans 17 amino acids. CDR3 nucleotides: TGTGCCAGCAGTTACGTAGCGGGGGGCGCGAACACCGGGGAGCTGTTTTTT. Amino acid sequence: CASSYVAGGANTGELFF.

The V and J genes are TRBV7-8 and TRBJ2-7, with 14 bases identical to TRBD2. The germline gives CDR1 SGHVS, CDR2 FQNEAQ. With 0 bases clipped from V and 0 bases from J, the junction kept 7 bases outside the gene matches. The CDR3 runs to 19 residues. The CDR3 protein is CASSLAATSGRGFSYEQYF. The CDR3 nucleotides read TGTGCCAGCAGCTTAGCTGCGACTAGCGGGAGGGGGTTCTCCTACGAGCAGTACTTC.

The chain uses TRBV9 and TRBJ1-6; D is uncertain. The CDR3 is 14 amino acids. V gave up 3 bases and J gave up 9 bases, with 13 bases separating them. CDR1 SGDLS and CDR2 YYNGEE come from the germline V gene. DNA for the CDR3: TGTGCCAGCAGCGCCCGGGTCACACCTTCACCCCTCCACTTT. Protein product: CASSARVTPSPLHF.

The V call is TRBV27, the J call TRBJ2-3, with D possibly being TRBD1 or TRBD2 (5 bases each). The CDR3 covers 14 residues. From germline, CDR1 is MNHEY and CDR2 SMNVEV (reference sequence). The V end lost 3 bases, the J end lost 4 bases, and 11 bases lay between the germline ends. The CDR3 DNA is TGTGCCAGCAGTTTCGGGACGCAGCCAGATACGCAGTATTTT. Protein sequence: CASSFGTQPDTQYF.

CDR3 DNA: TGCAGCGTTGAAGGTTTAAGAGGGACAGGGGTTGCCCAAGAGACCCAGTACTTC. The encoded protein is CSVEGLRGTGVAQETQYF. The chain couples TRBV29-1 to TRBJ2-5; 10 nucleotides agree with TRBD1. V lost 1 base to trimming and J lost 1 base; unmatched junction nucleotides: 12. Germline lookup yields CDR1 SQVTM and CDR2 ANQGSEA. This CDR3 is 18 amino acids long. The full variable domain, rest sourced from reference TRBV29-1 and TRBJ2-5, is SAVISQKPSRDICQRGTSLTIQCQVDSQVTMMFWYRQQPGQSLTLIATANQGSEATYESGFVIDKFPISRPNLTFSTLTVSNMSPEDSSIYLCSVEGLRGTGVAQETQYFGPGTRLLVL.

The CDR3 DNA is TGTGCCAGCACCAGATTTGGGGGGCACGACGAGCAGTACTTC. Residues: CASTRFGGHDEQYF. The chain couples TRBV27 to TRBJ2-7, with D perhaps matching TRBD1 or TRBD2 (6 bases each). Trimming took 7 bases from V and 5 from J, leaving 18 bases between them. Germline V gene data show CDR1 as MNHEY and CDR2 as SMNVEV (reference sequence). The CDR3 is made up of 14 amino acids.

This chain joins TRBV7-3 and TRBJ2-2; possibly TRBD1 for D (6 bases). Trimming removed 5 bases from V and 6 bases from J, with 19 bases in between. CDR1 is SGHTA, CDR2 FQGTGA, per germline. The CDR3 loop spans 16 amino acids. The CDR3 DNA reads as TGTGCCAGCAGCGATATTCTACAGGGTGCGGCCGGGGAGCTGTTTTTT. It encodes CASSDILQGAAGELFF.